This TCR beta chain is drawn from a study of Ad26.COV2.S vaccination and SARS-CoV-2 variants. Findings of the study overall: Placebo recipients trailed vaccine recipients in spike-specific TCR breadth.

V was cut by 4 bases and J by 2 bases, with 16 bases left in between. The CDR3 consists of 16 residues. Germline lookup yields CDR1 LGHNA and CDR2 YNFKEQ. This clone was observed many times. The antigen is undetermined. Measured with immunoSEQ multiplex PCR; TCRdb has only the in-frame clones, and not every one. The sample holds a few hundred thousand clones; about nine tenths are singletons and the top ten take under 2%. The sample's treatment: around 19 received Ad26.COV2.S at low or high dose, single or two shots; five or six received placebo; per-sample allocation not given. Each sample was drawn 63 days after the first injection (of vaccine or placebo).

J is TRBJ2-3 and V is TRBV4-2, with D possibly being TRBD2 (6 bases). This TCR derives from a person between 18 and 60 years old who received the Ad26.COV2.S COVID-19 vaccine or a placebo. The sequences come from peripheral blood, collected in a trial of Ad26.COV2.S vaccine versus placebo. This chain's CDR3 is CASSPLTGAHTDTQYF. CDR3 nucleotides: TGTGCCAGCAGCCCCCTGACGGGAGCTCACACAGATACGCAGTATTTT.